The 5 T cell receptor beta chains in this list originate from one sample, sequenced in a study of blood T cell repertoires in COVID-19. Data came from immunoSEQ multiplex PCR; TCRdb stores just in-frame clones and leaves some out. The repertoire includes hundreds of thousands of clones, 80% to 90% of them detected once, and approximately 1.4% sits in the top ten. The material sequenced was peripheral blood. These TCRs come from a woman between 25 and 40 years old with active or convalescent COVID-19.

The sample holds a few counts of this clone. The chain is built from TRBV11-1 and TRBJ1-2; D possibly corresponds to TRBD1 (6 bases). Germline CDR1 and CDR2: SGHAT and FQDESV (reference sequence). This CDR3 region has 15 residues. V lost 4 bases to trimming and J lost 4 bases, with 16 bases between them. CDR3 region: CASSSGQSIPYGYTF. The DNA of the CDR3 is TGTGCCAGCAGCTCAGGACAGTCAATTCCCTATGGCTACACCTTC.

The CDR3 nucleotides are TGTGCCATAGCGGAGAGGGGTAACACTGAAGCTTTCTTT. As protein: CAIAERGNTEAFF. The gene calls are TRBV19 and TRBJ1-1, with a weak D call TRBD1 (5 bases). Deletions cut 10 bases from V and 2 bases from J, with 14 bases between. Germline assignment: CDR1 LNHDA and CDR2 SQIVND (reference sequence). The CDR3 extends over 13 amino acids. Complete variable domain (other parts from reference TRBV19 and TRBJ1-1): DGGITQSPKYLFRKEGQNVTLSCEQNLNHDAMYWYRQDPGQGLRLIYYSQIVNDFQKGDIAEGYSVSREKKESFPLTVTSAQKNPTAFYLCAIAERGNTEAFFGQGTRLTVV.

This clone was seen a handful of times. The chain links TRBV19 to TRBJ1-2, with TRBD1 matching over 10 bases. Losses at the gene ends were 3 bases for V and 7 bases for J; bases not matched to a gene: 8. This CDR3 comprises 15 residues. Germline-derived CDR1 and CDR2 are LNHDA and SQIVND (reference sequence). This chain's CDR3 is CASSITGTGEAGYTF. The CDR3 nucleotides are TGTGCCAGTAGTATCACCGGGACAGGGGAAGCTGGCTACACCTTC. Looking up the rest from reference TRBV19 and TRBJ1-2 gives the full variable domain: DGGITQSPKYLFRKEGQNVTLSCEQNLNHDAMYWYRQDPGQGLRLIYYSQIVNDFQKGDIAEGYSVSREKKESFPLTVTSAQKNPTAFYLCASSITGTGEAGYTFGSGTRLTVV.

This sequence joins TRBV5-1 and TRBJ2-2; TRBD2 agrees at 8 bases. V gave up 2 bases and J gave up 3 bases; unmatched junction bases: 0. CDR3 size: 14 residues. The germline V gene has CDR1 SGHRS and CDR2 YFSETQ. CDR3 residues: CASSFSGDTGELFF. CDR3 bases: TGCGCCAGCAGCTTTAGCGGGGACACCGGGGAGCTGTTTTTT.

The chain carries TRBV27 and TRBJ1-1, with a tentative D call TRBD1 (6 bases). Looked up from germline, CDR1 is MNHEY and CDR2 is SMNVEV (reference sequence). The V end was cut by 3 bases, the J end by 5 bases, with 10 bases between. This CDR3 comprises 13 residues. This CDR3 is CASSFEGVTEAFF. CDR3 DNA: TGTGCCAGCAGTTTCGAGGGGGTGACTGAAGCTTTCTTT.